Here is one T cell receptor beta chain with its context. Its antigen is unidentified. This record comes from a study of Ad26.COV2.S vaccination and SARS-CoV-2 variants. General observations from the study: Compared with placebo recipients, vaccine recipients had higher spike-specific TCR breadth. Spike-specific responses of CD8+ and CD4+ T cells were reported to display substantial breadth after vaccination. Possible underestimation of total T cell responses by the TCR breadth and depth analyses was noted. Recipients of vaccine and of placebo showed similar breadth of their non-spike TCR repertoires.

The CDR3 is made up of 15 amino acids. Germline V gene sequence: CDR1 SGDLS, CDR2 YYNGEE. The V gene lost 4 bases and the J gene lost 1 base, with 14 bases spanning the gap. Assay: immunoSEQ multiplex PCR; the TCRdb copy retains only in-frame clones and omits some. This table has about 350,000 clones, about 91% appearing once. The chain recombines TRBV9 with TRBJ1-1; D possibly corresponds to TRBD1 (5 bases). This TCR was recovered from a human donor who had recovered from COVID-19. The specimen was peripheral blood, collected after recovery from COVID-19. The CDR3 loop reads CASSPPVGPNTEAFF. CDR3 bases: TGTGCCAGCAGCCCCCCGGTGGGGCCGAACACTGAAGCTTTCTTT.